A single sample is the source of the 24 T cell receptor beta chains below, sequenced in a study of cytomegalovirus exposure and HLA in healthy donors. Primers: 60 Vbeta forward and 13 Jbeta reverse. The assay was immunoSEQ multiplex PCR, and TCRdb's table has in-frame clones only and misses some. The table has tens of thousands of clones, about 85% seen once. The sequenced sample was PBMCs. The receptors stem from a woman in her thirties or forties in good health and CMV-seropositive.

The rearrangement links TRBV19 to TRBJ1-1, with D unclear. With 4 bases removed from V and 0 bases from J, the gap between germline ends came to 15 bases. CDR1 LNHDA and CDR2 SQIVND come from the germline V gene (reference sequence). The CDR3 runs to 16 residues. CDR3 protein: CASSSGIGRVNTEAFF. The CDR3 nucleotides are TGTGCCAGTAGTAGCGGGATAGGGAGGGTGAACACTGAAGCTTTCTTT.

The rearrangement joins TRBV7-3 to TRBJ2-5; possibly TRBD1 for D (6 bases). Per germline, CDR1 SGHTA and CDR2 FQGTGA. CDR3 length equals 13 residues. The V and J ends lost 0 bases and 6 bases respectively, with 8 bases between them. This CDR3 is CASSLTQGQTQYF. The DNA for the CDR3 is TGTGCCAGCAGCTTAACACAGGGCCAGACCCAGTACTTC.

The V gene is TRBV7-6, the J gene TRBJ2-7; possibly TRBD1 for D (5 bases). Germline CDR1 reads SGHVS; CDR2 reads FNYEAQ. Trimming cost V 5 bases and J 6 bases, with 17 bases left between them. The CDR3 length is 14 residues. The CDR3 loop is CASSPGPTAVEQYF. The CDR3 nucleotides read TGTGCCAGCAGCCCCGGGCCGACAGCCGTCGAGCAGTACTTC.

The chain links TRBV28 to TRBJ2-3, with 9 bases identical to TRBD1. CDR1 is MDHEN, CDR2 SYDVKM, per germline. This CDR3 comprises 17 residues. V lost 1 base to trimming and J lost 3 bases; unmatched junction nucleotides: 8. The CDR3 bases are TGTGCCAGCAGTTTATACATCGGACAGGGGAGTACAGATACGCAGTATTTT. Amino acid sequence: CASSLYIGQGSTDTQYF.

The chain couples TRBV7-6 to TRBJ1-1; D is ambiguous. The CDR3 contains 15 residues. Trimming removed 3 bases from V and 9 bases from J, with 20 bases in between. CDR1 SGHVS and CDR2 FNYEAQ come from the germline V gene. CDR3 nucleotides: TGTGCCAGCAGCTTGCAAGACGGGATCGGCGGCAAAGCTTTCTTT. Its protein product is CASSLQDGIGGKAFF.

The J gene is TRBJ2-5, the V gene TRBV7-2; a possible D gene is TRBD1 (6 bases). This CDR3 is 14 amino acids long. Germline V gene lookup returns CDR1 SGHTA and CDR2 FQGNSA. V was clipped by 0 bases and J by 3 bases, with 8 bases between them. The CDR3 sequence: CASSLAGHKETQYF. The CDR3 DNA reads TGTGCCAGCAGCTTAGCGGGACATAAAGAGACCCAGTACTTC.

The chain carries TRBV19 and TRBJ2-5; D possibly corresponds to TRBD2 (7 bases). This CDR3 region has 15 residues. Trimming pared 5 bases from V and 1 base from J, leaving 14 bases between. Germline V gene sequence: CDR1 LNHDA, CDR2 SQIVND (reference sequence). The CDR3 is CASSEEGGFQETQYF. The CDR3 nucleotides read TGTGCCAGTAGTGAGGAGGGGGGGTTCCAAGAGACCCAGTACTTC.

The rearrangement joins TRBV4-1 to TRBJ2-3; 11 positions agree with TRBD2. Trimming took 1 base from V and 5 from J; bases not matched to a gene: 5. CDR3 size: 16 residues. Looked up from germline, CDR1 is MGHRA and CDR2 is YSYEKL. The CDR3: CASSQALAGAEDTQYF. CDR3 sequence (DNA): TGCGCCAGCAGCCAAGCACTAGCGGGAGCTGAAGATACGCAGTATTTT.

This chain connects TRBV5-4 to TRBJ2-7, with 8 positions matching TRBD1. Germline V gene lookup returns CDR1 SGHNT and CDR2 YYREEE (reference sequence). V dropped 3 bases and J dropped 3; count of bases not matched to a gene: 2. This CDR3 region has 13 residues. The CDR3 coding sequence is TGTGCCAGCAGCTCAGGACAGGGCTACGAGCAGTACTTC. Its translation: CASSSGQGYEQYF.

The chain recombines TRBV5-1 with TRBJ1-2, with 9 bases identical to TRBD1. The CDR3 extends over 14 amino acids. The V gene's germline CDR1 is SGHRS and CDR2 YFSETQ. The trim removed 6 bases at V and 8 bases at J, leaving 11 bases unmatched. The CDR3 region has the DNA TGCGCCAGCACCCCAGGGGACAGGGATTGGGGCTACACCTTC. Translated: CASTPGDRDWGYTF.

The chain employs TRBV9 and TRBJ1-2, with D perhaps TRBD1 (6 bases). CDR1 is SGDLS and CDR2 is YYNGEE in the germline V gene. This CDR3 has 12 amino acids. V dropped 6 bases and J dropped 13 bases, with 19 bases sitting between them. The CDR3 loop is CASNTPGHPTTF. In DNA, the CDR3 is TGTGCCAGCAACACACCGGGACACCCGACCACCTTC.

The gene calls are TRBV7-2 and TRBJ1-5; tentative D call: TRBD1 (5 bases). Trimming pared 1 base from V and 5 bases from J, leaving 12 bases between. The CDR3 is 15 amino acids. From germline, CDR1 is SGHTA and CDR2 FQGNSA. The CDR3 DNA reads as TGTGCCAGCAGCTTAGTTAGGGGCGGATATCAGCCCCAGCATTTT. It encodes CASSLVRGGYQPQHF.

The chain links TRBV29-1 to TRBJ2-1; D remains unclear. V dropped 4 bases and J dropped 2 bases, with 3 bases sitting between them. Germline V lookup: CDR1 SQVTM, CDR2 ANQGSEA. This CDR3 comprises 11 residues. The CDR3 sequence is CSVGPYNEQFF. CDR3 sequence (DNA): TGCAGCGTTGGGCCCTACAATGAGCAGTTCTTC.

The chain uses TRBV28 and TRBJ2-7; D gene ambiguous. Germline V CDR1 and CDR2: MDHEN, SYDVKM. Trimming took 9 bases from V and 0 from J, leaving 9 bases between them. The CDR3 covers 12 residues. The CDR3, as DNA: TGTGCCAGTTGGCGGTTCTCCTACGAGCAGTACTTC. Amino acids: CASWRFSYEQYF.

The genes are TRBV7-9 and TRBJ1-2; no clear D. Germline CDR1 reads SEHNR; CDR2 reads FQNEAQ (reference sequence). Deletions cut 5 bases from V and 1 base from J, with 11 bases between. The CDR3 runs 14 residues. Written as DNA, the CDR3 is TGTGCCAGCAGCCAAAACGGGATTAACTATGGCTACACCTTC. This sequence encodes CASSQNGINYGYTF.

The chain uses TRBV25-1 and TRBJ2-7, with D unresolved. CDR1 MGHDK and CDR2 SYGVNS come from the germline V gene. The CDR3 covers 11 residues. Deletions cut 7 bases from V and 4 bases from J, with 8 bases between. DNA of the CDR3: TGTGCCAGCAAAGACTGGTACGAGCAGTACTTC. Amino acid sequence: CASKDWYEQYF.

This clone was counted only a few times. CDR3: CASSYSQNTEAFF. The DNA of the CDR3 is TGTGCCAGCAGTTATAGCCAGAACACTGAAGCTTTCTTT. The genes are TRBV6-5 and TRBJ1-1, with D uncertain. V was shortened by 3 bases and J by 1 base, with 6 bases between the two germline ends. The V gene's germline CDR1 is MNHEY and CDR2 SVGAGI. CDR3 length: 13 amino acids.

The chain employs TRBV28 and TRBJ2-5; no definite D call. The CDR3 is made up of 11 amino acids. CDR1 is MDHEN and CDR2 is SYDVKM in the germline V gene. The V gene lost 6 bases and the J gene lost 2 bases, with 4 bases spanning the gap. Here the CDR3 DNA reads TGTGCCAGCAGCCCACAAGAGACCCAGTACTTC. Encoded protein: CASSPQETQYF.

The V and J genes are TRBV9 and TRBJ2-2; no reliable D call. The germline gives CDR1 SGDLS, CDR2 YYNGEE. Trimming pared 0 bases from V and 6 bases from J, leaving 18 bases between. The CDR3 covers 17 residues. The CDR3 sequence: CASSVAHRSSLAGELFF. Written as DNA, the CDR3 is TGTGCCAGCAGCGTAGCCCATCGGTCGAGCCTAGCCGGGGAGCTGTTTTTT.

This clone was recorded a few times. The chain is built from TRBV6-6 and TRBJ1-1; D is unresolved. Germline V CDR1 and CDR2: MNHNY, SVGAGI (reference sequence). V dropped 11 bases and J dropped 1 base, with 14 bases sitting between them. CDR3 size: 13 residues. CDR3 amino acids: CAGSGTSNTEAFF. CDR3 in DNA: TGTGCCGGTTCAGGTACGTCGAACACTGAAGCTTTCTTT.

This clone was counted only a few times. The gene calls are TRBV6-5 and TRBJ1-1, with TRBD1 matching over 8 bases. CDR3 size: 15 residues. The ends lost 2 bases at V and 8 bases at J; junction bases unmatched: 10. CDR1 is MNHEY, CDR2 SVGAGI, per germline. CDR3 residues: CASSYIQGAVLEAFF. For the CDR3, the DNA is TGTGCCAGCAGTTACATTCAGGGGGCCGTATTGGAAGCTTTCTTT.

This clone was counted between two and nine times. The rearrangement uses TRBV27 and TRBJ1-2; TRBD1 might be the D (5 bases). The CDR3 consists of 15 residues. V was cut by 6 bases and J by 0 bases, with 14 bases left in between. CDR1 and CDR2 from the germline V gene are MNHEY and SMNVEV (reference sequence). The CDR3 DNA is TGTGCCAGCAGGATAGCGGGACTGACTAACTATGGCTACACCTTC. It encodes CASRIAGLTNYGYTF.

This clone was observed a handful of times. The DNA of the CDR3 is TGTGCCAGCAGCTTAGACCCGGGGGAAAAACTGTTTTTT. Translating it yields CASSLDPGEKLFF. This chain uses TRBV5-4 with TRBJ1-4; D gene uncertain. From germline, CDR1 is SGHNT and CDR2 YYREEE (reference sequence). The CDR3 totals 13 residues. V gave up 2 bases and J gave up 8 bases, with 10 bases separating them.

This clone appeared a few times. The chain carries TRBV27 and TRBJ2-7; D is perhaps TRBD1 (6 bases). The V gene lost 5 bases and the J gene lost 4 bases, with 18 bases spanning the gap. The CDR3 is 15 amino acids. Germline V gene lookup returns CDR1 MNHEY and CDR2 SMNVEV (reference sequence). The CDR3 coding sequence is TGTGCCAGCAGTCCCTCCCCAGGGGATCGGTACGAGCAGTACTTC. Encoded protein: CASSPSPGDRYEQYF.